One and the same sample provided the 26 T cell receptor beta chains below, sequenced in a study of T cell clones after liver transplantation. TCRdb keeps only in-frame clones here, not all; method: immunoSEQ multiplex PCR. This sample has approximately 68,000 clones, with over 70% found just once. This material consisted of CD4+ T cells from blood, taken before liver transplant. The receptors stem from a human donor who received a liver transplant.

CDR3 sequence: CASRDITGGLSNEKLFF. CDR3 sequence (DNA): TGCGCCAGCAGGGACATCACAGGGGGCTTATCTAATGAAAAACTGTTTTTT. The V call is TRBV10-2, the J call TRBJ1-4; TRBD1 agrees at 9 bases. The CDR3 is made up of 17 amino acids. In germline, CDR1 is WSHSY, CDR2 SAAADI. The J segment lost 3 bases and the V segment lost 6 bases, leaving 11 bases of the junction unmatched.

As concerns this clone: The junction shows a germline mismatch at one end, possibly a read error. The chain uses TRBV7-7 and TRBJ2-1; 11 positions match TRBD2. The CDR3 spans 16 residues. Germline V gene sequence: CDR1 SSHAT, CDR2 FNYEAQ (reference sequence). CDR3 amino acids: CASSLELAGAPYEQFF. The CDR3 DNA sequence: TGTGCTAGCAGCTTAGAACTAGCGGGAGCCCCCTATGAGCAGTTCTTC.

The CDR3 loop is CASSVATNIGNEQFF. The CDR3, as DNA: TGTGCCAGCAGCGTAGCTACGAACATCGGCAATGAGCAGTTCTTC. The V and J genes are TRBV9 and TRBJ2-1; no clear D gene. In germline, CDR1 is SGDLS, CDR2 YYNGEE. The CDR3 is made up of 15 amino acids. V was clipped by 0 bases and J by 6 bases, with 13 bases between them.

The chain joins TRBV27 to TRBJ2-3, with 7 bases matching TRBD1. The ends lost 3 bases at V and 7 bases at J; junction bases unmatched: 7. This CDR3 comprises 14 residues. Germline lookup yields CDR1 MNHEY and CDR2 SMNVEV (reference sequence). CDR3 in DNA: TGTGCCAGCAGTTTGGGGATGACAGGGAATACGCAGTATTTT. It specifies CASSLGMTGNTQYF.

The rearrangement links TRBV30 to TRBJ1-5; D call uncertain. The CDR3 sequence is 16 residues long. V lost 2 bases and J lost 2, with 16 bases in between. CDR1 and CDR2 from the germline V gene are GTSNPN and SVGIG (reference sequence). The CDR3 region has the DNA TGTGCCTGGAGTCTCCCCAGTTGGTGGGGCAATCAGCCCCAGCATTTT. It translates to CAWSLPSWWGNQPQHF.

This clone was recorded a few times. The rearrangement links TRBV10-3 to TRBJ1-2, with D unresolved. Germline loops: CDR1 ENHRY, CDR2 SYGVKD. V was clipped by 8 bases and J by 4 bases, with 11 bases between them. The CDR3 length is 12 residues. This CDR3 reads CAIAESSYGYTF. The CDR3 region has the DNA TGTGCCATCGCCGAGAGCTCCTATGGCTACACCTTC.

The J gene is TRBJ2-3, the V gene TRBV11-2; 10 positions agree with TRBD2. The CDR3 contains 14 residues. The V segment lost 6 bases and the J segment 6 bases; nucleotides outside the gene matches: 6. The germline V gene has CDR1 SGHAT and CDR2 FQNNGV. The CDR3 DNA follows: TGTGCCAGCAGACTAGCGGGAAAGGAGGATACGCAGTATTTT. Its protein product is CASRLAGKEDTQYF.

In DNA form, the CDR3 reads TGTGCCAGCAGCCCCGGACTAGCGGGTACCCGGAAAGAGACCCAGTACTTC. This sequence encodes CASSPGLAGTRKETQYF. The chain carries TRBV7-6 and TRBJ2-5; 11 bases are a match to TRBD2. V was pared by 5 bases and J by 3 bases, with 11 bases of the junction left unmatched. Germline loops: CDR1 SGHVS, CDR2 FNYEAQ. This CDR3 spans 17 amino acids.

In this sample, this clone turned up a few times. The gene calls are TRBV4-3 and TRBJ2-1; unclear D gene. Trimming took off 5 bases at V and 6 bases at J, with 11 bases between the two ends. Germline V gives CDR1 LGHNA, CDR2 YSLEER. This CDR3 is built from 13 residues. The CDR3 DNA reads TGCGCCAGCAGCTCTAGACTTGGCAATGAGCAGTTCTTC. Amino acid sequence: CASSSRLGNEQFF.

The sample holds a few counts of this clone. The chain is built from TRBV5-6 and TRBJ1-2, with 9 bases aligning to TRBD1. The CDR3 has 14 amino acids. The germline V gene encodes CDR1 SGHDT and CDR2 YYEEEE. V gave up 3 bases and J gave up 7 bases; unmatched junction bases: 7. The CDR3 protein is CASSSRDREAGYTF. In nucleotides, the CDR3 is TGTGCCAGCAGCTCCCGGGACAGGGAGGCTGGCTACACCTTC.

The count of this clone is one. The rearrangement links TRBV7-2 to TRBJ2-3, with TRBD1 as a possible D gene (5 bases). Germline assignment: CDR1 SGHTA and CDR2 FQGNSA. The CDR3 covers 15 residues. Trimming took 5 bases from V and 2 from J, leaving 14 bases between them. Here the CDR3 DNA reads TGTGCCAGCAGCCCGAGCCTCAGGGCCACAGATACGCAGTATTTT. Protein sequence: CASSPSLRATDTQYF. Drawing the rest from reference TRBV7-2 and TRBJ2-3, the complete variable domain is GAGVSQSPSNKVTEKGKDVELRCDPISGHTALYWYRQSLGQGLEFLIYFQGNSAPDKSGLPSDRFSAERTGGSVSTLTIQRTQQEDSAVYLCASSPSLRATDTQYFGPGTRLTVL.

The chain employs TRBV7-2 and TRBJ2-7, with 14 bases identical to TRBD2. The CDR3 runs 18 residues. Germline V gene data show CDR1 as SGHTA and CDR2 as FQGNSA. Trimming cost V 4 bases and J 3 bases; bases outside gene matches: 11. The CDR3 is CASSYKGGTSGRIYEQYF. The CDR3 DNA is TGTGCCAGCAGCTACAAGGGGGGGACTAGCGGGAGAATCTACGAGCAGTACTTC.

This clone has just one count. This chain links TRBV18 with TRBJ2-7; TRBD1 aligns across 9 bases. The CDR3 sequence is 15 residues long. Germline lookup yields CDR1 KGHSH and CDR2 LQKENI. V trimming: 2 bases; J trimming: 3 bases; junction bases outside the gene matches: 5. Here the CDR3 reads CASSPRDRARYEQYF. CDR3 bases: TGTGCCAGCTCACCAAGGGACAGGGCCCGCTACGAGCAGTACTTC.

The rearrangement joins TRBV18 to TRBJ1-1; TRBD1 aligns across 8 bases. With V trimmed by 0 bases and J by 1 base, 1 base remained unmatched. The CDR3 has 15 residues. The germline CDR1 and CDR2 sequences are KGHSH and LQKENI. The CDR3 here is CASSPPGTGNTEAFF. The CDR3 DNA sequence: TGTGCCAGCTCACCACCTGGGACAGGGAACACTGAAGCTTTCTTT.

The chain is built from TRBV19 and TRBJ2-5; D ambiguous. Germline V gives CDR1 LNHDA, CDR2 SQIVND (reference sequence). The CDR3 extends over 13 amino acids. Trimming took off 5 bases at V and 6 bases at J, with 13 bases between the two ends. DNA of the CDR3: TGTGCCAGTAGTCCCGGACCCGGCCAGACCCAGTACTTC. Protein product: CASSPGPGQTQYF. Full variable domain (outside the CDR3, taken from reference TRBV19 and TRBJ2-5): DGGITQSPKYLFRKEGQNVTLSCEQNLNHDAMYWYRQDPGQGLRLIYYSQIVNDFQKGDIAEGYSVSREKKESFPLTVTSAQKNPTAFYLCASSPGPGQTQYFGPGTRLLVL.

V and J are TRBV7-2 and TRBJ1-2; 7 bases fit TRBD1. Trimming cost V 4 bases and J 4 bases; bases outside gene matches: 9. Germline lookup yields CDR1 SGHTA and CDR2 FQGNSA. The CDR3 covers 15 residues. CDR3 residues: CASSSQGGTPYGYTF. The CDR3 DNA reads as TGTGCCAGCAGCTCCCAGGGGGGGACACCCTATGGCTACACCTTC.

This chain uses TRBV4-1 with TRBJ2-2, with 8 bases lining up with TRBD2. Germline V gives CDR1 MGHRA, CDR2 YSYEKL. The CDR3 runs 16 residues. J was trimmed by 7 bases and V by 1 base; bases with no gene match: 8. The CDR3 region is CASSQGAGVRIGELFF. In DNA form, the CDR3 reads TGCGCCAGCAGCCAAGGAGCGGGAGTAAGGATCGGGGAGCTGTTTTTT.

The CDR3 is CASSSWTGGAGLTKNIQYF. In DNA, the CDR3 is TGTGCCAGCAGCTCGTGGACAGGGGGCGCCGGGTTGACCAAAAACATTCAGTACTTC. The chain is built from TRBV9 and TRBJ2-4; 11 nucleotides agree with TRBD1. CDR1 is SGDLS and CDR2 is YYNGEE in the germline V gene. This CDR3 region has 19 residues. J gave up 2 bases and V 4 bases, and 14 bases lay outside the gene matches.

This chain links TRBV21-1 with TRBJ2-6; the table's D call TRBD1 went unverified against the DNA. TRBV21-1 is described as a pseudogene. The CDR3 has 19 amino acids. For the CDR3, the DNA is TGTGCCAGCAGCAAAGCGAACGCAATGGCCGACTCTGGGGCCAACGTCCTGACTTTC. Protein: CASSKANAMADSGANVLTF.

The chain joins TRBV5-4 to TRBJ2-5, with D possibly matching TRBD1 (8 bases). CDR1 and CDR2 (germline): SGHNT, YYREEE (reference sequence). Trimming removed 5 bases from V and 3 bases from J, with 17 bases in between. There are 15 residues in the CDR3. CDR3 coding DNA: TGTGCCAGCAGTCGGACAGGGCTAGCGGAAGAGACCCAGTACTTC. It specifies CASSRTGLAEETQYF.

The chain couples TRBV15 to TRBJ2-1; D is uncertain. Germline CDR1 reads LNHNV; CDR2 reads YYDKDF (reference sequence). CDR3 length: 13 residues. The germline V and J ends were trimmed by 0 bases and 10 bases, with 10 bases remaining between them. The CDR3 DNA sequence: TGTGCCACCAGCAGAGATCGTGTAAGGGAGCAGTTCTTC. The encoded protein is CATSRDRVREQFF.

This chain connects TRBV2 to TRBJ1-4; possible D gene TRBD1, 5 bases. This CDR3 has 15 residues. Germline V gene sequence: CDR1 SNHLY, CDR2 FYNNEI. With 4 bases removed from V and 1 base from J, the gap between germline ends came to 10 bases. CDR3 loop: CASSATGLTNEKLFF. In DNA form, the CDR3 reads TGTGCCAGCAGTGCCACAGGCTTAACTAATGAAAAACTGTTTTTT.

J is TRBJ1-5 and V is TRBV5-1; D unclear. This CDR3 is built from 15 residues. Germline V CDR1 and CDR2: SGHRS, YFSETQ. Trimming took 1 base from V and 6 from J, leaving 14 bases between them. The CDR3 DNA sequence: TGCGCCAGCAGCTTGCGGCCCGCGTCCGGTCAGCCCCAGCATTTT. Amino acids: CASSLRPASGQPQHF.

The gene calls are TRBV4-2 and TRBJ2-5; D call uncertain. There are 15 residues in the CDR3. The germline CDR1 and CDR2 sequences are LGHNA and YNFKEQ. V dropped 4 bases and J dropped 0 bases, with 12 bases sitting between them. In DNA form, the CDR3 reads TGTGCCAGCAGCCGATCCCTTGGCTACCAAGAGACCCAGTACTTC. This encodes CASSRSLGYQETQYF.

V is TRBV2 and J is TRBJ2-1, with 8 nucleotides matching TRBD1. Per the germline V gene, CDR1 is SNHLY and CDR2 is FYNNEI. V lost 6 bases, J lost 8 bases, and 6 bases stayed unmatched. The CDR3 has 13 amino acids. CDR3: CASSATGVHEQFF. The CDR3 coding sequence is TGTGCCAGCAGCGCGACAGGGGTTCATGAGCAGTTCTTC.

The V call is TRBV5-6, the J call TRBJ2-3; D unclear. Germline CDR1 is SGHDT and CDR2 is YYEEEE. Trimming took off 4 bases at V and 6 bases at J, with 9 bases between the two ends. The CDR3 has 12 residues. The CDR3 bases are TGTGCCAGCAGCCTTCCTCCGGATACGCAGTATTTT. This encodes CASSLPPDTQYF.